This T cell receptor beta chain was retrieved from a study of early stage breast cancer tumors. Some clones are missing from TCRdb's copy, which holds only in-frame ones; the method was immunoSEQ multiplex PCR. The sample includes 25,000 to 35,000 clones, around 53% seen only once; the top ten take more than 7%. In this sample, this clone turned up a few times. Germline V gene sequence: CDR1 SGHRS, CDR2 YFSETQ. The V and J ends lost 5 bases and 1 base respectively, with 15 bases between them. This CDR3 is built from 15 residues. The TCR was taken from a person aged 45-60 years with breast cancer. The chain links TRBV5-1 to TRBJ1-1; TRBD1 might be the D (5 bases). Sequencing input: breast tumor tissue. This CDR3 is CASRPIVTANTEAFF. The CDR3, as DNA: TGCGCCAGCAGACCAATTGTGACAGCGAACACTGAAGCTTTCTTT.